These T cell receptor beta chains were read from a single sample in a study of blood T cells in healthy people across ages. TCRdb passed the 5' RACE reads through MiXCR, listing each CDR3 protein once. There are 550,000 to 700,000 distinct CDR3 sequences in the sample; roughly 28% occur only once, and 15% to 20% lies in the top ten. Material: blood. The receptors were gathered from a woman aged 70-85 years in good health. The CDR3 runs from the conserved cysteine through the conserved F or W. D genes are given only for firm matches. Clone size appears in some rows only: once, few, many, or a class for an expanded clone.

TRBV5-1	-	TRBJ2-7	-	CASSLGRPNIYEQYF	TGCGCCAGCAGCTTAGGCAGGCCCAATATTTACGAGCAGTACTTC
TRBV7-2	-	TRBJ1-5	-	CASSRPDGVNQPQHF	TGTGCCAGCAGCCGCCCCGATGGGGTTAATCAGCCCCAGCATTTT
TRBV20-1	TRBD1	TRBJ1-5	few	CSAPVVQGDNQPQHF	TGCAGTGCCCCAGTGGTGCAGGGGGACAATCAGCCCCAGCATTTT
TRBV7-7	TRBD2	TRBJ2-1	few	CASSPGAGGPSEQFF	TGTGCCAGCAGCCCAGGGGCGGGGGGGCCTAGTGAGCAGTTCTTC
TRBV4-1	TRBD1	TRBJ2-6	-	CASSQPTGGSGANVLTF	TGCGCCAGCAGCCAACCGACAGGGGGCTCTGGGGCCAACGTCCTGACTTTC
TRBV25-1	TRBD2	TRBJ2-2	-	CASSDQRGGLTGELFF	TGTGCCAGCAGTGACCAGCGGGGGGGCCTCACCGGGGAGCTGTTTTTT
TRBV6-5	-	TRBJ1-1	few	CASSYLRGAEAFF	TGTGCCAGCAGTTACTTACGGGGGGCTGAAGCTTTCTTT
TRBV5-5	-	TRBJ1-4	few	CASSLDATNEKLFF	TGTGCCAGCAGCTTGGACGCAACTAATGAAAAACTGTTTTTT
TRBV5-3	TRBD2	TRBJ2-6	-	CASSWGLGRFSGANVLTF	TGTGCCAGCAGCTGGGGACTAGGCCGATTCTCTGGGGCCAACGTCCTGACTTTC
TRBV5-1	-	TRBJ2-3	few	CASSLLIADTQYF	TGCGCCAGCAGCTTACTAATCGCAGATACGCAGTATTTT
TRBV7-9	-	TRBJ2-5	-	CAGSSSVETQYF	TGTGCCGGCAGCTCAAGCGTGGAGACCCAGTACTTC
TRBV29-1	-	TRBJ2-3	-	CSVERSSGADTQYF	TGCAGCGTTGAAAGGTCCAGTGGAGCAGATACGCAGTATTTT
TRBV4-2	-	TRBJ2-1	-	CASSQEASYNEQFF	TGTGCCAGCAGCCAAGAGGCATCCTACAATGAGCAGTTCTTC
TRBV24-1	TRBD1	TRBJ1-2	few	CATSEPGQGNYGYTF	TGTGCCACCAGTGAACCTGGACAGGGGAACTATGGCTACACCTTC
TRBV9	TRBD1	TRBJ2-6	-	CASSTGQAASGANVLTF	TGTGCCAGCAGCACCGGACAGGCCGCCTCTGGGGCCAACGTCCTGACTTTC
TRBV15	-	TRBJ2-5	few	CATSSLASPHGETQYF	TGTGCCACCAGCAGCCTTGCATCCCCCCACGGGGAGACCCAGTACTTC
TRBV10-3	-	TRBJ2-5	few	CAIGQQQETQYF	TGTGCCATCGGGCAGCAGCAAGAGACCCAGTACTTC
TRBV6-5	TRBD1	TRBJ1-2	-	CASSLLPTGGNYGYTF	TGTGCCAGCAGTTTACTCCCGACAGGGGGCAACTATGGCTACACCTTC
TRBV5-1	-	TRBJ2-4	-	CASSLEGNQYF	TGCGCCAGCAGCTTGGAGGGAAATCAGTACTTC
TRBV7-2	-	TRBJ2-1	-	CASSFSGLVNEQFF	TGTGCCAGCAGCTTTTCTGGGCTAGTCAATGAGCAGTTCTTC
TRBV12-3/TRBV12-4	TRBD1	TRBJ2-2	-	CASSPSPGQGRTGELFF	TGTGCCAGCAGTCCCTCTCCGGGACAGGGACGAACCGGGGAGCTGTTTTTT
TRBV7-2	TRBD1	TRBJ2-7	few	CASSFLGQGSEQYF	TGTGCCAGCAGCTTCCTCGGACAGGGTTCAGAGCAGTACTTC
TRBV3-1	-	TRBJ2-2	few	CASSRDGWTGELFF	TGTGCCAGCAGCCGAGATGGTTGGACCGGGGAGCTGTTTTTT
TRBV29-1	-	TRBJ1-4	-	CSARQPEKLLEFF	TGCAGCGCCCGACAACCTGAAAAACTGTTGGAGTTTTTT
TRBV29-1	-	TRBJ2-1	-	CSVAIRSYNEQFF	TGCAGCGTCGCTATCCGCTCCTACAATGAGCAGTTCTTC
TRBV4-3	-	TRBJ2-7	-	CASSRQDGSYEQYF	TGCGCCAGCAGCCGTCAGGACGGATCCTACGAGCAGTACTTC
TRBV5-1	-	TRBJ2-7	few	CASSFGPRTVYEQYF	TGCGCCAGCAGCTTCGGACCCCGTACGGTCTACGAGCAGTACTTC
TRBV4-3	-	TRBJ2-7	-	CASSQDGRSPTYEQYF	TGCGCCAGCAGCCAAGATGGCCGAAGTCCAACCTACGAGCAGTACTTC